The source of this T cell receptor beta chain is a study of vaccination and CD4 T cells after COVID-19. With the Oncomine TCR Beta short-read assay, DNA from cultured CD4+ T cells was sequenced. TCRdb reanalysed the PCR reads using MiXCR and keeps one entry per CDR3 protein. The sample comprises some 5,900 distinct CDR3 sequences, 45% to 60% of which are singletons, and roughly 21% rests with the top ten. Treatment meaning: roughly nine-day PBMC culture with coronavirus spike peptide pools or control peptides (ViraFEST assay). Note on this clonotype: Antigen unknown.

Specimen: CD4+ T cells from blood, cultured in vitro. This TCR derives from a human donor who had recovered from COVID-19.

CDR3 loop: CASSEPLNTEAFF. The CDR3 coding sequence is TGTGCCAGCAGTGAACCACTGAACACTGAAGCTTTCTTT. The chain combines TRBV6-1 with TRBJ1-1; D unclear. CDR1 is MNHNS, CDR2 SASEGT, per germline. The CDR3 is 13 amino acids. V lost 2 bases, J lost 0 bases, and 4 bases lay in between.